This entry lists 28 T cell receptor beta chains sequenced from one sample in a study of beta chain features in type 1 diabetes. Antigens for these TCRs are unknown. Isolated RNA was reverse transcribed in full, so expressed TCRB transcripts were sequenced. TCRdb's table, derived via immunoSEQ multiplex PCR, lists solely in-frame clones and lacks some. Among about 370,000 clones listed, around 9.6% were seen once. General observations from the study: A moderate, significant TCRB CDR3 shortening appeared in type 1 diabetes across four CD4+ subsets.

Sequencing was carried out using central memory CD4+ T cells from blood. Every receptor here comes from a man under 40 with type 1 diabetes.

The rearrangement uses TRBV28 and TRBJ2-5, with 10 bases matching TRBD2. The ends lost 6 bases at V and 2 bases at J; junction bases unmatched: 12. The CDR3 has 17 amino acids. Germline assignment: CDR1 MDHEN and CDR2 SYDVKM. The CDR3 region is CASSRKLAGKGQETQYF. As DNA, the CDR3 is TGTGCCAGCAGCCGCAAACTAGCGGGAAAGGGACAAGAGACCCAGTACTTC. The whole variable domain, filled in from reference TRBV28 and TRBJ2-5, reads DVKVTQSSRYLVKRTGEKVFLECVQDMDHENMFWYRQDPGLGLRLIYFSYDVKMKEKGDIPEGYSVSREKKERFSLILESASTNQTSMYLCASSRKLAGKGQETQYFGPGTRLLVL.

This clone was recorded at least ten times. The rearrangement links TRBV11-3 to TRBJ2-2, with D unresolved. V lost 2 bases and J lost 4, with 14 bases in between. There are 16 residues in the CDR3. Per the germline V gene, CDR1 is SGHNT and CDR2 is YENEEA. The CDR3 reads CASSLNPSGTTGELFF. The CDR3 nucleotides are TGTGCCAGCAGCTTAAATCCTAGTGGTACCACCGGGGAGCTGTTTTTT.

This clone was seen a handful of times. The rearrangement uses TRBV2 and TRBJ1-5; 8 bases fit TRBD1. This CDR3 is 14 amino acids long. CDR1 is SNHLY, CDR2 FYNNEI, per germline. Unmatched junction bases numbered 3, after V lost 6 bases and J lost 2 bases. CDR3 bases: TGTGCCAGCAGCCCGGACAGGGGCAATCAGCCCCAGCATTTT. It specifies CASSPDRGNQPQHF.

A single count supports this clone. A far larger clone differs by one base, so this is likely a read error. The chain uses TRBV7-6 and TRBJ2-7, with D unresolved. CDR3 length equals 11 residues. The germline CDR1 and CDR2 sequences are SGHVS and FNYEAQ. The germline V and J ends were trimmed by 4 bases and 2 bases, with 3 bases remaining between them. CDR3 loop: CASSSAYEQYF. The CDR3 nucleotides are TGTGCCAGCAGCTCGGCCTACGAGCAGTACTTC.

This chain connects TRBV5-1 to TRBJ2-7, with 9 bases that match TRBD2. This CDR3 is 15 amino acids long. Germline CDR1 SGHRS, CDR2 YFSETQ. The V and J ends lost 3 bases and 6 bases, in that order; junction bases with no gene match: 10. The CDR3 reads CASSSNPGLALEQYF. CDR3 in DNA: TGCGCCAGCAGCTCAAACCCAGGACTAGCGCTCGAGCAGTACTTC.

This clone has only a few counts. The rearrangement joins TRBV6-5 to TRBJ2-7, with TRBD1 matching 9 bases. V trimming: 6 bases; J trimming: 4 bases; junction bases outside the gene matches: 4. The CDR3 runs to 13 residues. Germline V gene data show CDR1 as MNHEY and CDR2 as SVGAGI. The CDR3 is CASRETGGYEQYF. The CDR3 DNA follows: TGTGCCAGCAGAGAGACAGGGGGGTACGAGCAGTACTTC.

This clone has a handful of counts. This chain links TRBV5-1 with TRBJ2-7; D might be TRBD1 or TRBD2, each matching 5 bases. The germline gives CDR1 SGHRS, CDR2 YFSETQ. The CDR3 is 13 residues long. V lost 4 bases to trimming and J lost 4 bases, with 12 bases between them. The DNA of the CDR3 is TGCGCCAGCAGCATCGGGACGGGTTACGAGCAGTACTTC. This translates into CASSIGTGYEQYF.

This clone was detected a few times. The chain is built from TRBV30 and TRBJ1-4; D is unresolved. V lost 3 bases and J lost 4, with 15 bases in between. Germline assignment: CDR1 GTSNPN and CDR2 SVGIG (reference sequence). This CDR3 spans 15 amino acids. The CDR3 bases are TGTGCCTGGAGGGGAAGCTTCAGGATTAATGAAAAACTGTTTTTT. Translation: CAWRGSFRINEKLFF. The variable domain in full, with the rest retrieved from reference TRBV30 and TRBJ1-4, is SQTIHQWPATLVQPVGSPLSLECTVEGTSNPNLYWYRQAAGRGLQLLFYSVGIGQISSEVPQNLSASRPQDRQFILSSKKLLLSDSGFYLCAWRGSFRINEKLFFGSGTQLSVL.

This chain links TRBV6-5 with TRBJ1-2, with D perhaps TRBD1 (6 bases). CDR3 length: 15 amino acids. With 4 bases removed from V and 0 bases from J, the gap between germline ends came to 12 bases. Germline-derived CDR1 and CDR2 are MNHEY and SVGAGI. CDR3 sequence (DNA): TGTGCCAGCAGTTTAACCGGGACATCTAACTATGGCTACACCTTC. Translated: CASSLTGTSNYGYTF.

Only a few counts were recorded for this clone. The V gene is TRBV6-1, the J gene TRBJ2-1; D uncertain. CDR1 is MNHNS and CDR2 is SASEGT in the germline V gene. The CDR3 extends over 14 amino acids. Trimming took off 7 bases at V and 0 bases at J, with 10 bases between the two ends. The CDR3 loop reads CASNRLSSYNEQFF. DNA for the CDR3: TGTGCCAGCAATCGGCTCAGCTCCTACAATGAGCAGTTCTTC.

V usage is TRBV9 and J usage is TRBJ2-1; 11 nucleotides match TRBD2. In germline, CDR1 is SGDLS, CDR2 YYNGEE. V lost 3 bases, J lost 7 bases, and 12 bases stayed unmatched. The CDR3 sequence is 17 residues long. CDR3 sequence (DNA): TGTGCCAGCAGCGCTAAACTAGCGGGAGAGGTTAGGAATGAGCAGTTCTTC. It yields the protein CASSAKLAGEVRNEQFF.

Details on this clone: Compared with germline, one end of the junction differs, possibly owing to a read error. V is TRBV7-7 and J is TRBJ2-7, with 7 bases identical to TRBD2. The CDR3 runs 13 residues. The germline V gene encodes CDR1 SSHAT and CDR2 FNYEAQ (reference sequence). The CDR3 DNA reads as TGTGCTAGCAGCTTAGGGAGGGAGGACGAGCAGTACTTC. Amino acid sequence: CASSLGREDEQYF. Combining the CDR3 with reference TRBV7-7 and TRBJ2-7 gives the whole variable domain GAGVSQSPRYKVTKRGQDVTLRCDPISSHATLYWYQQALGQGPEFLTYFNYEAQPDKSGLPSDRFSAERPEGSISTLTIQRTEQRDSAMYRCASSLGREDEQYFGPGTRLTVT.

The J gene is TRBJ2-5, the V gene TRBV6-1; D is perhaps TRBD1 (5 bases). This CDR3 has 12 amino acids. Per the germline V gene, CDR1 is MNHNS and CDR2 is SASEGT. The V gene lost 6 bases and the J gene lost 2 bases, with 7 bases spanning the gap. The chain's CDR3 is CASRDIQETQYF. DNA of the CDR3: TGTGCCAGCAGGGACATACAAGAGACCCAGTACTTC.

Comment on this clone: The identical CDR3 is also encoded by other nucleotide sequences in the sample. This chain joins TRBV28 and TRBJ2-7; no reliable D call. The CDR3 covers 12 residues. The germline V and J ends were trimmed by 3 bases and 3 bases, with 6 bases remaining between them. Germline CDR1 MDHEN, CDR2 SYDVKM. CDR3 in amino acids: CASSFAGYEQYF. Written as DNA, the CDR3 is TGTGCCAGCAGTTTCGCCGGCTACGAGCAGTACTTC.

The J gene is TRBJ1-1, the V gene TRBV7-2; the D is unclear. With 5 bases removed from V and 6 bases from J, the gap between germline ends came to 16 bases. The germline V gene encodes CDR1 SGHTA and CDR2 FQGNSA. CDR3 size: 14 residues. The CDR3 reads CASSPSSLGAEAFF. Here the CDR3 DNA reads TGTGCCAGCAGCCCATCTTCGTTGGGTGCTGAAGCTTTCTTT.

This clone was seen a handful of times. This CDR3 reads CASSQQGGTYEQYF. As DNA, the CDR3 is TGCGCCAGCAGCCAACAGGGGGGGACCTACGAGCAGTACTTC. The genes are TRBV5-1 and TRBJ2-7; maybe TRBD1 (8 bases). The CDR3 has 14 amino acids. V was shortened by 4 bases and J by 2 bases, with 13 bases between the two germline ends. CDR1 and CDR2 (germline): SGHRS, YFSETQ.

In this sample, this clone turned up a few times. V and J are TRBV7-2 and TRBJ1-1, with 10 nucleotides matching TRBD1. This CDR3 is built from 14 residues. The J segment lost 5 bases and the V segment lost 5 bases, leaving 5 bases of the junction unmatched. Germline V gene sequence: CDR1 SGHTA, CDR2 FQGNSA. CDR3 sequence: CASSRMDRGTEAFF. DNA for the CDR3: TGTGCCAGCAGCCGAATGGACAGGGGGACTGAAGCTTTCTTT. The entire variable domain, with the rest obtained from reference TRBV7-2 and TRBJ1-1, is as follows: GAGVSQSPSNKVTEKGKDVELRCDPISGHTALYWYRQSLGQGLEFLIYFQGNSAPDKSGLPSDRFSAERTGGSVSTLTIQRTQQEDSAVYLCASSRMDRGTEAFFGQGTRLTVV.

This clone has a handful of counts. The CDR3 sequence is CASSSPGGRETQYF. The CDR3 DNA follows: TGTGCCAGCAGCTCCCCCGGGGGCCGAGAGACCCAGTACTTC. J is TRBJ2-5 and V is TRBV6-6; tentatively, D is TRBD1 or TRBD2 (6 bases each). CDR3 size: 14 residues. Trimming took off 6 bases at V and 4 bases at J, with 15 bases between the two ends. Germline loops: CDR1 MNHNY, CDR2 SVGAGI (reference sequence).

On this clone: In the same sample, other DNA sequences code for this CDR3. The gene calls are TRBV6-6 and TRBJ2-7, with TRBD1 matching 11 bases. The CDR3 spans 15 residues. The germline gives CDR1 MNHNY, CDR2 SVGAGI (reference sequence). Trimming removed 3 bases from V and 1 base from J; junction bases left unmatched: 2. The CDR3 DNA reads TGTGCCAGCAGTTATGGGACAGGGGGTTCCTACGAGCAGTACTTC. This encodes CASSYGTGGSYEQYF.

The chain uses TRBV18 and TRBJ1-2, with D unresolved. This CDR3 has 15 amino acids. Trimming shortened V by 4 bases and J by 7 bases, and 19 bases separated the two germline ends. CDR1 KGHSH and CDR2 LQKENI come from the germline V gene. CDR3: CASSLLTQTGSGYTF. CDR3 sequence (DNA): TGTGCCAGCTCACTATTGACCCAAACGGGCTCTGGCTACACCTTC.

The rearrangement joins TRBV18 to TRBJ1-3; D not certain. The germline V gene has CDR1 KGHSH and CDR2 LQKENI. The CDR3 is made up of 14 amino acids. V lost 3 bases, J lost 8 bases, and 14 bases lay in between. CDR3 nucleotide sequence: TGTGCCAGCTCACCGCTTCAAATCGGGGACACCATATATTTT. It translates to CASSPLQIGDTIYF.

The chain recombines TRBV7-9 with TRBJ2-3, with 9 bases identical to TRBD2. The germline gives CDR1 SEHNR, CDR2 FQNEAQ (reference sequence). The CDR3 contains 16 residues. Trimming cost V 2 bases and J 5 bases; bases outside gene matches: 8. This CDR3 reads CASSLSLAGAIDTQYF. In DNA form, the CDR3 reads TGTGCCAGCAGCTTATCTTTAGCGGGAGCCATAGATACGCAGTATTTT.

The chain couples TRBV27 to TRBJ1-4; D unresolved. The V end lost 10 bases, the J end lost 3 bases, and 15 bases lay between the germline ends. The CDR3 loop spans 14 amino acids. Germline values: CDR1 MNHEY, CDR2 SMNVEV (reference sequence). DNA for the CDR3: TGTGCCACCCAAAATTCCGGGTCTAATGAAAAACTGTTTTTT. Its protein product is CATQNSGSNEKLFF. Using reference TRBV27 and TRBJ1-4 for the parts outside the CDR3, the full variable domain is EAQVTQNPRYLITVTGKKLTVTCSQNMNHEYMSWYRQDPGLGLRQIYYSMNVEVTDKGDVPEGYKVSRKEKRNFPLILESPSPNQTSLYFCATQNSGSNEKLFFGSGTQLSVL.

This clone was detected many times. The same CDR3 also results from other DNA sequences found in this sample. The chain is built from TRBV5-4 and TRBJ2-6; possibly TRBD1 for D (5 bases). With 0 bases removed from V and 2 bases from J, the gap between germline ends came to 6 bases. Germline V gene data show CDR1 as SGHNT and CDR2 as YYREEE (reference sequence). The CDR3 has 15 residues. The CDR3 DNA reads as TGTGCCAGCAGCTTGGAAGGGGCTGGGGCCAACGTCCTGACTTTC. This encodes CASSLEGAGANVLTF.

This clone was seen a handful of times. This rearrangement joins TRBV6-6 to TRBJ2-3; D is ambiguous. The CDR3 is made up of 12 amino acids. CDR1 and CDR2 from the germline V gene are MNHNY and SVGAGI (reference sequence). Trimming took 8 bases from V and 1 from J, leaving 7 bases between them. The CDR3 spells CASGRGTDTQYF. In nucleotides, the CDR3 is TGTGCCAGCGGACGTGGCACAGATACGCAGTATTTT.

This chain links TRBV7-2 with TRBJ1-5, with D possibly being TRBD1 (6 bases). Trimming stripped 1 base from V and 3 bases from J, with 10 bases between. CDR1 SGHTA and CDR2 FQGNSA come from the germline V gene. The CDR3 loop spans 15 amino acids. CDR3 in DNA: TGTGCCAGCAGCTTAGTTCCGGGACACAATCAGCCCCAGCATTTT. It encodes CASSLVPGHNQPQHF.

The chain recombines TRBV18 with TRBJ1-1; D ambiguous. V was clipped by 3 bases and J by 2 bases, with 13 bases between them. This CDR3 has 15 residues. CDR1 and CDR2 (germline): KGHSH, LQKENI. The CDR3 loop reads CASSPEDLHNTEAFF. The CDR3 nucleotides read TGTGCCAGCTCACCTGAGGACCTACATAACACTGAAGCTTTCTTT.

The table lists this clone with a few counts. This chain connects TRBV28 to TRBJ2-2; no clear D. Germline V gene sequence: CDR1 MDHEN, CDR2 SYDVKM. This CDR3 is built from 12 residues. The V end lost 3 bases, the J end lost 6 bases, and 5 bases lay between the germline ends. The CDR3 region has the DNA TGTGCCAGCAGTTTTTTCGCCGGGGAGCTGTTTTTT. It is translated as CASSFFAGELFF. Supplemented by reference TRBV28 and TRBJ2-2, the full variable domain reads DVKVTQSSRYLVKRTGEKVFLECVQDMDHENMFWYRQDPGLGLRLIYFSYDVKMKEKGDIPEGYSVSREKKERFSLILESASTNQTSMYLCASSFFAGELFFGEGSRLTVL.